The rows below give T cell receptor beta chains drawn from one sample of a study of blood T cell repertoires in COVID-19. The protocol was immunoSEQ multiplex PCR, while the TCRdb copy is restricted to in-frame clones and leaves out a portion. The sample includes about 160,000 clones, roughly 85% of them seen just once. The sequenced sample was peripheral blood. These receptors were obtained from a woman older than 75 with active or convalescent COVID-19. Each CDR3 is given with its conserved first and last residue. The D gene is left open where the match is weak. Expanded clones get a size class; other rows say once, few or many, or leave the size out.

TRBV10-1	.	TRBJ2-3	once	TGCGCCAGCAGTGAGGGTCCTGAGGATACGCAGTATTTT	CASSEGPEDTQYF
TRBV5-6	.	TRBJ1-2	.	TGTGCCAGCAGCTTGGGGCTACCCCGAGGCTATGGCTACACCTTC	CASSLGLPRGYGYTF
TRBV2	.	TRBJ2-3	.	TGTGCCAGCAGTGAGCGATCAGATACGCAGTATTTT	CASSERSDTQYF
TRBV29-1	.	TRBJ1-2	.	TGCAGCGTTGTTGTCGGCGGCTATGGCTACACCTTC	CSVVVGGYGYTF
TRBV6-6	TRBD2	TRBJ2-1	.	TGTGCCAGCAGTCGACTAGCGGGAGGGCACAATGAGCAGTTCTTC	CASSRLAGGHNEQFF
TRBV27	TRBD1	TRBJ1-2	.	TGTGCCAGCAGACAGGGGTTCGCCTATGGCTACACCTTC	CASRQGFAYGYTF
TRBV7-3	TRBD1	TRBJ2-2	.	TGTGCCAGCAGACAGGGGCTGTTCACCGGGGAGCTGTTTTTT	CASRQGLFTGELFF
TRBV10-3	TRBD1	TRBJ2-2	.	TGTGCCATCACTTCGATATCCGGGACAGATCCCGGGGAGCTGTTTTTT	CAITSISGTDPGELFF
TRBV9	TRBD1	TRBJ1-5	once	TGTGCCAGCAGCGGGAACAGGGGGAAGGGCAATCAGCCCCAGCATTTT	CASSGNRGKGNQPQHF
TRBV7-2	.	TRBJ1-5	once	TGTGCCAGCAGCTTAAGCCTAGGCCAGCCCCAGCATTTT	CASSLSLGQPQHF
TRBV2	.	TRBJ1-4	once	TGTGCCAGCAGTGCTCGACAGGTGACTAATGAAAAACTGTTTTTT	CASSARQVTNEKLFF
TRBV29-1	TRBD1	TRBJ2-1	.	TGCAGCGTTGGTGAAGGGACAGGAATAAATTATGAGCAGTTCTTC	CSVGEGTGINYEQFF
TRBV19	TRBD1	TRBJ2-1	few	TGTGCCACTAACAGGGGAAGGACTGACAATGAGCAGTTCTTC	CATNRGRTDNEQFF
TRBV4-1	TRBD2	TRBJ2-7	.	TGCGCCAGCAGCCGAGGACTAGCGGTTACCTACGAGCAGTACTTC	CASSRGLAVTYEQYF
TRBV7-3	.	TRBJ2-3	.	TGTGCCAGCAGCTTAAACCGGGCAGATACGCAGTATTTT	CASSLNRADTQYF
TRBV11-3	.	TRBJ1-2	.	TGTGCCAGCACCTTGACTTATCTGAACTACGGGGGCTACACCTTC	CASTLTYLNYGGYTF